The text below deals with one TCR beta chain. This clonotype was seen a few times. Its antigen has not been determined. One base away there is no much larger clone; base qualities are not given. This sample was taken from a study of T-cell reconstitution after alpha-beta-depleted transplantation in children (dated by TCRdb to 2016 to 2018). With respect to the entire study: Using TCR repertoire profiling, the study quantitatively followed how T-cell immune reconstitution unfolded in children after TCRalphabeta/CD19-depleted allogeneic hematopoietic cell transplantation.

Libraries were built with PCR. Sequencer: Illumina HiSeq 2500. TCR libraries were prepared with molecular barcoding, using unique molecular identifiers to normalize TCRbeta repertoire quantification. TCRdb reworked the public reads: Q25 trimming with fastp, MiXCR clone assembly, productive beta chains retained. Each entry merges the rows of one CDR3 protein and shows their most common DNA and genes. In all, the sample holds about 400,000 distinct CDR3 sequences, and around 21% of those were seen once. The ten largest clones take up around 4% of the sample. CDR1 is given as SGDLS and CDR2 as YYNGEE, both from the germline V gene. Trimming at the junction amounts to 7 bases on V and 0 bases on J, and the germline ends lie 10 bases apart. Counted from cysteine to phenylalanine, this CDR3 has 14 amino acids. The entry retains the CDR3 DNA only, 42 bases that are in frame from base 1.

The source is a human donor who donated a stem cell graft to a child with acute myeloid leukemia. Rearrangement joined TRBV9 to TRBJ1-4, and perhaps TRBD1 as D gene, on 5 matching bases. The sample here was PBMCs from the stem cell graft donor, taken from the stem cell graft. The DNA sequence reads TGTGCCAGCGCCGGGGGAGCAACTAATGAAAAACTGTTTTTT. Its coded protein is CASAGGATNEKLFF.